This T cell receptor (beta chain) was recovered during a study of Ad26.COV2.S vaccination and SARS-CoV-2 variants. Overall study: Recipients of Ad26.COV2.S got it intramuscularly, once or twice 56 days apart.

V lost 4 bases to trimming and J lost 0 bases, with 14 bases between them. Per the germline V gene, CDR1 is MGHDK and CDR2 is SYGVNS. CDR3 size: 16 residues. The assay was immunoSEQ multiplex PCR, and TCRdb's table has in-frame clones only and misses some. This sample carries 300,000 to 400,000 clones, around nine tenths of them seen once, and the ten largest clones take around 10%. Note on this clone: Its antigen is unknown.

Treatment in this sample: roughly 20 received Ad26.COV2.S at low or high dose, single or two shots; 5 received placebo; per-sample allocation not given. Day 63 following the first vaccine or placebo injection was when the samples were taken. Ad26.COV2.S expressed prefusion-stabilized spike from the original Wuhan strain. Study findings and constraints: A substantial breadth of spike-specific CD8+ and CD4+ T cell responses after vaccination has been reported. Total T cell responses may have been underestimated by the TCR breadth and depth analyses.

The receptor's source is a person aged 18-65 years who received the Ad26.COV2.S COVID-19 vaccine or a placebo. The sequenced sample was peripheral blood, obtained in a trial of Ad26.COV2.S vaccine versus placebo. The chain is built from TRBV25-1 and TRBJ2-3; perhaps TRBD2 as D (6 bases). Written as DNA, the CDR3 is TGTGCCAGCAGTGCCCCCTCGAGCGGGAGCACAGATACGCAGTATTTT. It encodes CASSAPSSGSTDTQYF. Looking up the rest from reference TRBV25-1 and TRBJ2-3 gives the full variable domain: EADIYQTPRYLVIGTGKKITLECSQTMGHDKMYWYQQDPGMELHLIHYSYGVNSTEKGDLSSESTVSRIRTEHFPLTLESARPSHTSQYLCASSAPSSGSTDTQYFGPGTRLTVL.